This TCR beta chain was captured by sequencing in a study of graft-versus-host responses after intestinal transplantation. The method was immunoSEQ multiplex PCR; TCRdb's version includes in-frame clones alone and lacks a portion of them. The sample lists about 120,000 clones, about nine tenths seen once, with approximately 0.18% in the top ten. This clone was recorded once. The antigen is not known. Germline CDR1 is SNHLY and CDR2 is FYNNEI. The CDR3 totals 14 residues. The V and J ends lost 6 bases and 2 bases respectively, with 11 bases between them. V and J are TRBV2 and TRBJ2-1; the D gene is possibly TRBD1 (5 bases). The sample in question was unstimulated CD4+ T cells sorted from spleen or lymph node cells, obtained before intestinal transplant. The receptor's source is a human donor who received an intestinal transplant. CDR3: CASRGDSTYNEQFF. Written as DNA, the CDR3 is TGTGCCAGCAGAGGAGACAGTACCTACAATGAGCAGTTCTTC.